These 17 T cell receptor beta chains were all obtained from the same sample, sequenced in a study of Ad26.COV2.S vaccination and SARS-CoV-2 variants (dated by TCRdb to the early 2020s). Library construction relied on the immunoSEQ multiplex PCR assay. TCRdb holds this immuneACCESS table with in-frame rearrangements only. Some clones are missing; in checked studies, unresolved V genes explain under half, and the rest has no known cause. The table for this sample lists fewer than 600,000 clones; roughly nine tenths of them were counted only once. The ten largest clones take up under 2% of the sample. The sample's treatment or condition label is to be understood as: 15 to 20 received Ad26.COV2.S at low or high dose, single or two shots; 5 received placebo; per-sample allocation not given. Repertoires of vaccine and placebo recipients were sequenced from samples taken on day 63 after the first injection.

Sequenced material: peripheral blood, taken in a trial of Ad26.COV2.S vaccine versus placebo. The receptors come from a person between 18 and 60 years old who received the Ad26.COV2.S COVID-19 vaccine or a placebo.

The genes are TRBV15 and TRBJ2-7; 8 positions match TRBD1. Trimming removed 1 base from V and 6 bases from J; junction bases left unmatched: 8. This CDR3 has 15 residues. Germline CDR1 and CDR2: LNHNV and YYDKDF (reference sequence). The CDR3 region is CATSRAGQGLSEQYF. CDR3 DNA sequence: TGTGCCACCAGCAGAGCTGGACAGGGTCTTAGCGAGCAGTACTTC. The variable domain in full, completed from reference TRBV15 and TRBJ2-7, reads DAMVIQNPRYQVTQFGKPVTLSCSQTLNHNVMYWYQQKSSQAPKLLFHYYDKDFNNEADTPDNFQSRRPNTSFCFLDIRSPGLGDTAMYLCATSRAGQGLSEQYFGPGTRLTVT.

This chain links TRBV7-2 with TRBJ2-7, with D unresolved. There are 13 residues in the CDR3. Germline CDR1 is SGHTA and CDR2 is FQGNSA. The V gene lost 2 bases and the J gene lost 6 bases, with 11 bases spanning the gap. The DNA for the CDR3 is TGTGCCAGCAGCTTACGACAATGGTTCGAGCAGTACTTC. Encoded protein: CASSLRQWFEQYF. The whole variable domain, filled in from reference TRBV7-2 and TRBJ2-7, reads GAGVSQSPSNKVTEKGKDVELRCDPISGHTALYWYRQSLGQGLEFLIYFQGNSAPDKSGLPSDRFSAERTGGSVSTLTIQRTQQEDSAVYLCASSLRQWFEQYFGPGTRLTVT.

This chain links TRBV5-1 with TRBJ2-2; TRBD2 agrees at 8 bases. The V gene's germline CDR1 is SGHRS and CDR2 YFSETQ. This CDR3 has 16 amino acids. J was trimmed by 0 bases and V by 0 bases; bases with no gene match: 1. CDR3 sequence reads: CASSLVSGTNTGELFF. DNA of the CDR3: TGCGCCAGCAGCTTGGTTAGCGGGACGAACACCGGGGAGCTGTTTTTT.

The rearrangement joins TRBV7-8 to TRBJ2-1; no clear D gene. This CDR3 is 17 amino acids long. Germline CDR1 is SGHVS and CDR2 is FQNEAQ. Between the trimmed V and J ends, which lost 3 bases and 7 bases, there was a span of 22 bases. The CDR3 is CASSFLARVVSRNEQFF. As DNA, the CDR3 is TGTGCCAGCAGCTTCCTGGCTAGAGTGGTTTCTAGGAATGAGCAGTTCTTC. The full variable domain, its missing parts supplied by reference TRBV7-8 and TRBJ2-1, is GAGVSQSPRYKVAKRGQDVALRCDPISGHVSLFWYQQALGQGPEFLTYFQNEAQLDKSGLPSDRFFAERPEGSVSTLKIQRTQQEDSAVYLCASSFLARVVSRNEQFFGPGTRLTVL.

This clone was picked up a small number of times. V and J are TRBV4-1 and TRBJ1-6; D remains ambiguous. Trimming removed 1 base at V and 2 bases at J, with 6 bases between. Germline CDR1 is MGHRA and CDR2 is YSYEKL. This CDR3 is 15 amino acids long. The CDR3 nucleotides are TGCGCCAGCAGCCAAGTACAGACCTATAATTCACCCCTCCACTTT. Amino acid sequence: CASSQVQTYNSPLHF.

The gene calls are TRBV30 and TRBJ1-5; D gene ambiguous. CDR1 is GTSNPN and CDR2 is SVGIG in the germline V gene (reference sequence). The CDR3 is made up of 14 amino acids. The V end was cut by 0 bases, the J end by 3 bases, with 9 bases between. The CDR3 is CAWSVLGLNQPQHF. The CDR3 DNA reads TGTGCCTGGAGTGTTTTGGGTCTCAATCAGCCCCAGCATTTT.

CDR3: CASSEQGALSGNTIYF. CDR3 in DNA: TGTGCCAGCAGTGAACAGGGGGCCCTCTCTGGAAACACCATATATTTT. This chain links TRBV2 with TRBJ1-3; TRBD1 aligns across 8 bases. Germline loops: CDR1 SNHLY, CDR2 FYNNEI. V shed 2 bases, J shed 0 bases, and the junction held 3 bases outside the gene matches. The CDR3 spans 16 residues.

The chain combines TRBV5-1 with TRBJ1-2; the D gene is possibly TRBD1 (6 bases). CDR1 is SGHRS, CDR2 YFSETQ, per germline. The CDR3 covers 15 residues. With 4 bases removed from V and 4 bases from J, the gap between germline ends came to 17 bases. Written as DNA, the CDR3 is TGCGCCAGCAGCCCTATGGGGGCGGGACTCTATGGCTACACCTTC. This codes for CASSPMGAGLYGYTF.

The chain uses TRBV4-2 and TRBJ1-2, with TRBD1 identical over 7 bases. Germline V gene data show CDR1 as LGHNA and CDR2 as YNFKEQ. The J segment lost 2 bases and the V segment lost 1 base, leaving 1 base of the junction unmatched. The CDR3 is made up of 14 amino acids. DNA for the CDR3: TGTGCCAGCAGCCAAGTGGACAGGAACTATGGCTACACCTTC. Its protein product is CASSQVDRNYGYTF.

The CDR3 loop reads CASGRRVTDTQYF. The CDR3 DNA follows: TGTGCCAGCGGGAGGCGCGTCACAGATACGCAGTATTTT. The rearrangement uses TRBV6-5 and TRBJ2-3; TRBD2 might be the D (6 bases). The germline V gene has CDR1 MNHEY and CDR2 SVGAGI. This CDR3 contains 13 residues. V shed 8 bases and J shed 2 bases, with 11 bases lying between them.

This clone came up once. This chain links TRBV3-1 (or the pseudogene TRBV3-2) with TRBJ1-3; no clear D gene. The CDR3 totals 15 residues. V lost 0 bases and J lost 4, with 10 bases in between. The germline CDR1 and CDR2 sequences are LGHDT and YNNKEL (reference sequence). The CDR3 sequence is CASSQDVVSGNTIYF. The CDR3 DNA sequence: TGTGCCAGCAGCCAAGACGTTGTTTCAGGAAACACCATATATTTT.

The rearrangement links TRBV4-3 to TRBJ2-2; no reliable D call. Germline loops: CDR1 LGHNA, CDR2 YSLEER. V was trimmed by 0 bases and J by 5 bases, leaving 4 bases between them. CDR3 size: 13 residues. CDR3 loop: CASSQELTGELFF. CDR3 DNA: TGCGCCAGCAGCCAAGAATTGACCGGGGAGCTGTTTTTT.

This clone has a single count. V and J are TRBV5-1 and TRBJ2-1; D ambiguous. The CDR3 has 16 amino acids. V shed 0 bases and J shed 0 bases, with 10 bases lying between them. From germline, CDR1 is SGHRS and CDR2 YFSETQ. The CDR3 DNA is TGCGCCAGCAGCTTGGCGACCCACAGCTCCTACAATGAGCAGTTCTTC. Translation: CASSLATHSSYNEQFF.

This rearrangement joins TRBV9 to TRBJ1-2; TRBD1 is a possible D gene (5 bases). The CDR3 sequence is 14 residues long. From germline, CDR1 is SGDLS and CDR2 YYNGEE. V dropped 3 bases and J dropped 1 base, with 10 bases sitting between them. Here the CDR3 DNA reads TGTGCCAGCAGCGGGACACTACTTAACTATGGCTACACCTTC. Translating it yields CASSGTLLNYGYTF.

The J gene is TRBJ1-4, the V gene TRBV11-2, with D maybe TRBD1 (5 bases). Trimming left V 0 bases short and J 13 bases short, with 9 bases between. The CDR3 runs 12 residues. Germline V gives CDR1 SGHAT, CDR2 FQNNGV. The CDR3 DNA reads as TGTGCCAGCAGCTTAGACAGGGTTGGACTGTTTTTT. It is translated as CASSLDRVGLFF.

The V and J genes are TRBV6-1 and TRBJ2-7; 11 bases match TRBD1. Germline assignment: CDR1 MNHNS and CDR2 SASEGT. J was trimmed by 5 bases and V by 4 bases; bases with no gene match: 10. This CDR3 comprises 16 residues. CDR3 in DNA: TGTGCCAGCAGTGTACGGACAGGGGGCGTGAAGAACGAGCAGTACTTC. Protein: CASSVRTGGVKNEQYF.

J is TRBJ2-5 and V is TRBV9; 7 bases are a match to TRBD2. J was trimmed by 2 bases and V by 4 bases; bases with no gene match: 11. The CDR3 is 16 amino acids. Looked up from germline, CDR1 is SGDLS and CDR2 is YYNGEE. The CDR3 nucleotides read TGTGCCAGCAGCTTCCGAGGTAGCGGGTCGCAAGAGACCCAGTACTTC. Amino acid sequence: CASSFRGSGSQETQYF.